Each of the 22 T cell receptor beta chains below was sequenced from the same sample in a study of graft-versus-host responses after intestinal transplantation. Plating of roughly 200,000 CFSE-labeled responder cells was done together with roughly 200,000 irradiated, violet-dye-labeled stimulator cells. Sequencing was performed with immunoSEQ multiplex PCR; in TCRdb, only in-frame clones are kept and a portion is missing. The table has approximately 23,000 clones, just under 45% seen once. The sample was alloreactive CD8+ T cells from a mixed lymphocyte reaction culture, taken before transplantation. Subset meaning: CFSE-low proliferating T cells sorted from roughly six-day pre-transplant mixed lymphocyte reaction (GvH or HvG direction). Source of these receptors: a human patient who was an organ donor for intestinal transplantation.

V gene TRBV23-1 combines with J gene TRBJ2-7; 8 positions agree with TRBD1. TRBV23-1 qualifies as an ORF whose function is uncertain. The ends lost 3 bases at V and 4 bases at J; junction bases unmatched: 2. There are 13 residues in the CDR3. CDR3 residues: CASSQNRGYEQYF. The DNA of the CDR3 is TGCGCCAGCAGTCAGAACAGGGGGTACGAGCAGTACTTC.

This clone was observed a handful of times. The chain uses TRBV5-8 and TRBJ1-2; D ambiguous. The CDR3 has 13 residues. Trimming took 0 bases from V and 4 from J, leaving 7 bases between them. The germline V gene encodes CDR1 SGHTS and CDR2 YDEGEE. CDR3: CASSLDSIYGYTF. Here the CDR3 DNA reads TGTGCCAGCAGCTTGGACAGCATCTATGGCTACACCTTC.

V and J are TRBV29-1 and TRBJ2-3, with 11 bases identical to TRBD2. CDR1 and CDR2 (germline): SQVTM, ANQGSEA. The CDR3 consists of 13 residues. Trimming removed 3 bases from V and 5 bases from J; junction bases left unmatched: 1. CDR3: CSVEGLAVDTQYF. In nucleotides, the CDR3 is TGCAGCGTTGAGGGACTAGCGGTAGATACGCAGTATTTT.

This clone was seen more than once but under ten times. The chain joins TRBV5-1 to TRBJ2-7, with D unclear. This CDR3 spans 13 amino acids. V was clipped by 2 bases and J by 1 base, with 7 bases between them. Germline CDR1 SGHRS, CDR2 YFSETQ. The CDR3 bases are TGCGCCAGCAGCTTCTATATTTCCTACGAGCAGTACTTC. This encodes CASSFYISYEQYF.

The DNA of the CDR3 is TGCGCCAGCAGCCCAGGACTAGCGGAGGGGCGTGAGCAGTTCTTC. It translates to CASSPGLAEGREQFF. The rearrangement uses TRBV5-1 and TRBJ2-1, with TRBD2 matching 10 bases. Germline trimming cut 4 bases from V and 9 bases from J; bases unmatched to any gene: 10. Germline values: CDR1 SGHRS, CDR2 YFSETQ. The CDR3 contains 15 residues.

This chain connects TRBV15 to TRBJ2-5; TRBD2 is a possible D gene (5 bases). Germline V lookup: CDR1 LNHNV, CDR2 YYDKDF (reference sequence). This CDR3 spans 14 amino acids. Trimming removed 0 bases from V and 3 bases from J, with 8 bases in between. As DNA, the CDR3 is TGTGCCACCAGCAGAGATCACGGGGAAGAGACCCAGTACTTC. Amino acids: CATSRDHGEETQYF. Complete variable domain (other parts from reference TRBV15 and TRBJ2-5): DAMVIQNPRYQVTQFGKPVTLSCSQTLNHNVMYWYQQKSSQAPKLLFHYYDKDFNNEADTPDNFQSRRPNTSFCFLDIRSPGLGDTAMYLCATSRDHGEETQYFGPGTRLLVL.

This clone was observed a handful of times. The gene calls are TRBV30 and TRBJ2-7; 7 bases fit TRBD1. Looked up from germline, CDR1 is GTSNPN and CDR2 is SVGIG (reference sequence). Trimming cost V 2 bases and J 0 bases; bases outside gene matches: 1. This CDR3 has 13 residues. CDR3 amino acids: CAWSRDSSYEQYF. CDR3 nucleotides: TGTGCCTGGAGTCGGGACAGCTCCTACGAGCAGTACTTC.

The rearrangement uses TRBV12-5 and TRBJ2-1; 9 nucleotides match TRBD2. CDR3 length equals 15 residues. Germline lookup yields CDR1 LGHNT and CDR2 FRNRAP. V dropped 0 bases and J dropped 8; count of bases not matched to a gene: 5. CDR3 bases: TGTGCTAGTGGTTTGGTTGGTAGCGGGAGATATGAGCAGTTCTTC. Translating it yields CASGLVGSGRYEQFF.

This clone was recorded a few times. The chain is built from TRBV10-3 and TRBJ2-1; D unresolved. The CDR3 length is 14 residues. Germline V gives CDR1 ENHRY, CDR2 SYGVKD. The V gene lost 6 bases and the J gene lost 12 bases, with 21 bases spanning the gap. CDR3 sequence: CAISHTVRPSAQFF. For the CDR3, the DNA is TGTGCCATCAGCCACACCGTCCGCCCCTCGGCGCAGTTCTTC.

The CDR3: CAISDGGGGRGVNEQFF. The CDR3 DNA reads TGTGCCATCAGTGATGGAGGAGGCGGGAGAGGAGTAAATGAGCAGTTCTTC. The chain couples TRBV10-3 to TRBJ2-1, with 7 bases fitting TRBD2. CDR1 and CDR2 (germline): ENHRY, SYGVKD. Trimming cost V 3 bases and J 7 bases; bases outside gene matches: 15. The CDR3 is 17 amino acids.

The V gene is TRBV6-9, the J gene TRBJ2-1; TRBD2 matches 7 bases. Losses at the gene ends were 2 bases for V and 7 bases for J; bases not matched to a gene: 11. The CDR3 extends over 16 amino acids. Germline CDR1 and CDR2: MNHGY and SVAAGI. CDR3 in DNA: TGTGCCAGCAGTTATCGGGGAAGGGAGGGAGGGAATGAGCAGTTCTTC. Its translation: CASSYRGREGGNEQFF.

CDR3 in DNA: TGTGCCAGCAGCGTACAGGGATTCCAAGAGACCCAGTACTTC. It is translated as CASSVQGFQETQYF. V is TRBV9 and J is TRBJ2-5; tentatively, D is TRBD1 (5 bases). Deletions cut 1 base from V and 1 base from J, with 8 bases between. The CDR3 runs to 14 residues. The germline gives CDR1 SGDLS, CDR2 YYNGEE.

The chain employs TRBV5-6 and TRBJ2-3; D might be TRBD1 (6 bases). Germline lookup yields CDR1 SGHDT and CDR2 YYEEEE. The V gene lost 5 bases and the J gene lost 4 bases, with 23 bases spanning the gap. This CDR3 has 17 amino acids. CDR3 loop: CASRGWGHSPRADTQYF. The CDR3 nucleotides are TGTGCCAGCAGGGGATGGGGGCACAGCCCCAGGGCAGATACGCAGTATTTT.

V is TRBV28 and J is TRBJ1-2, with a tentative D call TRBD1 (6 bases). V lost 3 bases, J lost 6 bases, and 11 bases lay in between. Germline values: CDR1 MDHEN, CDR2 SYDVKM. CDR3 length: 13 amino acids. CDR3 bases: TGTGCCAGCAGTTTTGAGGGGGTTGATGGCTACACCTTC. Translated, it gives CASSFEGVDGYTF.

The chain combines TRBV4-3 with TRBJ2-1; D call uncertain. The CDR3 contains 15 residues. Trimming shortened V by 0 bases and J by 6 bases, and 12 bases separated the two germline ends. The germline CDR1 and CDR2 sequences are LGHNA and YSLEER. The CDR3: CASSQDRYEVNEQFF. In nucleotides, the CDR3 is TGCGCCAGCAGCCAAGATAGGTATGAGGTCAATGAGCAGTTCTTC.

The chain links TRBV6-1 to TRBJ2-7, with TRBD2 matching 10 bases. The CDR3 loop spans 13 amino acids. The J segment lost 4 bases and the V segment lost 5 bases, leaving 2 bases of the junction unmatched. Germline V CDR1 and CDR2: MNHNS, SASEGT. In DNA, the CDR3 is TGTGCCAGCAGTTGGGGACTAGCGTACGAGCAGTACTTC. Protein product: CASSWGLAYEQYF.

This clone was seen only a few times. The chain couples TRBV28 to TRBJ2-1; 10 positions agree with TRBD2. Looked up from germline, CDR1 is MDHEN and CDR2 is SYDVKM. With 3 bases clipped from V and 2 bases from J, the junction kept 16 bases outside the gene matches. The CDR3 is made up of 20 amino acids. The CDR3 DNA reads TGTGCCAGCAGTTTCGCCCCTAGCGGGAGCCCTCACGGCCCCTACAATGAGCAGTTCTTC. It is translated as CASSFAPSGSPHGPYNEQFF.

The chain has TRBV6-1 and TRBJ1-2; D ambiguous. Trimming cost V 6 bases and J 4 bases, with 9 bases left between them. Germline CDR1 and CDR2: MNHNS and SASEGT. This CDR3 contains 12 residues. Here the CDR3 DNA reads TGTGCCAGCAGCTCGACGGGCTATGGCTACACCTTC. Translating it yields CASSSTGYGYTF.

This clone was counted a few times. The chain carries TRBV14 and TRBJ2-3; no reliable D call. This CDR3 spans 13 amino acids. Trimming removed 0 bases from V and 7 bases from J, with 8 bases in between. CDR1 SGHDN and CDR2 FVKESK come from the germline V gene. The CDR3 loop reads CASSQEDHYTQYF. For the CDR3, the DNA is TGTGCCAGCAGCCAAGAGGACCACTATACGCAGTATTTT.

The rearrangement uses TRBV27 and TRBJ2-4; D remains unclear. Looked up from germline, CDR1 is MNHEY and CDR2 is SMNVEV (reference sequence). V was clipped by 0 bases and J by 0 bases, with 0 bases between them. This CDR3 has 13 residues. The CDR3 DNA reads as TGTGCCAGCAGTTTATCAGCCAAAAACATTCAGTACTTC. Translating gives CASSLSAKNIQYF.

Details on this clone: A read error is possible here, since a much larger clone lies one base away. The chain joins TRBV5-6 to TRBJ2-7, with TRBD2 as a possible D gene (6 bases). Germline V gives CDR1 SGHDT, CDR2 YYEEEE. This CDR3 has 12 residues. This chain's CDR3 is CASSFGSGEQCF. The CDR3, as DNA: TGTGCCAGCAGCTTCGGGAGCGGCGAGCAGTGCTTC.

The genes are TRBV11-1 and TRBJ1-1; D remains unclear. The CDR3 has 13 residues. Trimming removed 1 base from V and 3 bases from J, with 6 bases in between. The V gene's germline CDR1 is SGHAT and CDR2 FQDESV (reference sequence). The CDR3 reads CASSLGEDTEAFF. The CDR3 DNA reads TGTGCCAGCAGCTTAGGAGAGGACACTGAAGCTTTCTTT.